The 5 T cell receptor beta chains below come from one sample, sequenced in a study of CD8 T cells in ankylosing spondylitis. TCRdb itself ran the 5' RACE reads through MiXCR, one entry per CDR3 protein. The sample gives about 160,000 distinct CDR3 sequences, roughly 44% of which show up once; 15% is in the top ten. Sample: synovial fluid, either unsorted or a sorted T cell fraction (not recorded which). These receptors originate from a male donor with ankylosing spondylitis.

This clonotype showed up just a few times. The J gene is TRBJ1-1, the V gene TRBV19; D not resolved. Trimming stripped 7 bases from V and 0 bases from J, with 9 bases between. This CDR3 has 13 residues. CDR1 and CDR2 from the germline V gene are LNHDA and SQIVND (reference sequence). CDR3: CASTYSLNTEAFF. In DNA, the CDR3 is TGTGCCAGTACTTACAGCTTGAACACTGAAGCTTTCTTT.

This clonotype turned up a few times. The rearrangement uses TRBV11-1 and TRBJ2-3; TRBD1 is a possible D gene (5 bases). Between the trimmed V and J ends, which lost 5 bases and 5 bases, there was a span of 17 bases. This CDR3 region has 15 residues. The germline V gene has CDR1 SGHAT and CDR2 FQDESV (reference sequence). CDR3 sequence (DNA): TGTGCCAGCAGCCCGACAGACGCGAGAGGAGATACGCAGTATTTT. The encoded protein is CASSPTDARGDTQYF.

The chain couples TRBV7-9 to TRBJ2-1, with a tentative D call TRBD2 (5 bases). The CDR3 totals 17 residues. V lost 1 base and J 0 bases, leaving 13 bases between the germline ends. Looked up from germline, CDR1 is SEHNR and CDR2 is FQNEAQ (reference sequence). CDR3 nucleotide sequence: TGTGCCAGCAGCTTAGGTCCGGTGGGAGTCTCCTACAATGAGCAGTTCTTC. As protein: CASSLGPVGVSYNEQFF.

V gene TRBV4-1 combines with J gene TRBJ2-2, with D perhaps TRBD1 (5 bases). The CDR3 spans 18 residues. Germline V gene data show CDR1 as MGHRA and CDR2 as YSYEKL. Between the trimmed V and J ends, which lost 0 bases and 6 bases, there was a span of 20 bases. The CDR3 nucleotides read TGCGCCAGCAGCCAAGAAGCCGCAGGGATTACTTGGTCCGGGGAGCTGTTTTTT. Translating gives CASSQEAAGITWSGELFF.

This chain connects TRBV20-1 to TRBJ1-4; no reliable D call. The CDR3 covers 13 residues. Germline values: CDR1 DFQATT, CDR2 SNEGSKA (reference sequence). The germline V and J ends were trimmed by 6 bases and 8 bases, with 16 bases remaining between them. In nucleotides, the CDR3 is TGCAGTGCCGTCAGCGAGACGGAGGAAAAACTGTTTTTT. It encodes CSAVSETEEKLFF.